This T cell receptor (beta chain) was found in a study of T cells after yellow fever vaccination. Study observations and caveats: In post-booster samples, most primary-vaccination clones reappeared (about 95% CD4, 88% CD8).

This clonotype turned up a few times. Its antigen is unidentified. 5'RACE template switching produced TCR cDNA carrying a universal primer site and UMIs. TCRdb ran MiXCR on the 5' RACE reads and lists one entry per CDR3 protein. The table has about 200,000 distinct CDR3 sequences, 2.5% to 3.5% seen once. Trimming removed 2 bases from V and 1 base from J, with 5 bases in between. Germline values: CDR1 SGHKS, CDR2 YYEKEE (reference sequence). The CDR3 has 13 residues. The input for sequencing was CD4+ T cells sorted from PBMCs, taken 10 days after the yellow fever booster vaccination. The clonotype was recovered from a man aged 18 to 35 who received the YFV17D yellow fever vaccine. V and J are TRBV5-5 and TRBJ2-3; D ambiguous. The CDR3 loop is CASSFERTDTQYF. As DNA, the CDR3 is TGTGCCAGCAGCTTTGAACGCACAGATACGCAGTATTTT.